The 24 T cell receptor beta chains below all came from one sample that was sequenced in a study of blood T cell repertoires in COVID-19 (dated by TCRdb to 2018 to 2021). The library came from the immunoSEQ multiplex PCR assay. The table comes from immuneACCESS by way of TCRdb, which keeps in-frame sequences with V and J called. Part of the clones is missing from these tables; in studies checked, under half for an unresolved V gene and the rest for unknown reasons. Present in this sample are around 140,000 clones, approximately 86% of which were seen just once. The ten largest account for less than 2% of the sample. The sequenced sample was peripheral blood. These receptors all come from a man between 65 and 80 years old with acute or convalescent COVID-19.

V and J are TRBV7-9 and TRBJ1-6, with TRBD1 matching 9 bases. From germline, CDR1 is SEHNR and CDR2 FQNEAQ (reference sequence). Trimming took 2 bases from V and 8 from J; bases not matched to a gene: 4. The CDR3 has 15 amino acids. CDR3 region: CASSLSGQGYSPLHF. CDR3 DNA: TGTGCCAGCAGCTTATCCGGACAGGGGTATTCACCCCTCCACTTT.

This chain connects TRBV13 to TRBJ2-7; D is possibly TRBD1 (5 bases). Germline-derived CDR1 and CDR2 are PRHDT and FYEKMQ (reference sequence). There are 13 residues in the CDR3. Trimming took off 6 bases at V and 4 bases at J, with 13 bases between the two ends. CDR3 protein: CASSRARGYEQYF. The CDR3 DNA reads TGTGCCAGCAGTAGAGCTAGGGGTTACGAGCAGTACTTC.

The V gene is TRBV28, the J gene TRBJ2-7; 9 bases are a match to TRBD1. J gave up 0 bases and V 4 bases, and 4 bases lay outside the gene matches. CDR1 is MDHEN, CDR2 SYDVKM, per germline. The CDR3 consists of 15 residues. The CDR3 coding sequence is TGTGCCAGCAGTTATGGGACAGGGAGCTCCTACGAGCAGTACTTC. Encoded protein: CASSYGTGSSYEQYF.

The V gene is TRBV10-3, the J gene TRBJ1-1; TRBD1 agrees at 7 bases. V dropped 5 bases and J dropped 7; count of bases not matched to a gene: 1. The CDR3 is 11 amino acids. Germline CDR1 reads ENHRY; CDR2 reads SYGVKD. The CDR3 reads CAISRDSEAFF. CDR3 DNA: TGTGCCATCAGTCGGGACAGTGAAGCTTTCTTT.

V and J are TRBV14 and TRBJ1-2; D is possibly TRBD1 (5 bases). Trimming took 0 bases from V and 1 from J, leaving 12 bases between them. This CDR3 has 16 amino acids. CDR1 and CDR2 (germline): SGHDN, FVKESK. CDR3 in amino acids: CASSQEIRGFNYGYTF. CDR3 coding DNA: TGTGCCAGCAGCCAAGAAATAAGGGGATTTAACTATGGCTACACCTTC.

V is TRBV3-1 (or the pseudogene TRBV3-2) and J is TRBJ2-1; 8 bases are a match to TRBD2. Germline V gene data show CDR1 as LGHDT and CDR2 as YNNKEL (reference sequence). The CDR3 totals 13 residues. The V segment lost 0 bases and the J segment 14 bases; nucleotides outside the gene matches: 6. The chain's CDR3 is CASSQDERELKFF. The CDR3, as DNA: TGTGCCAGCAGCCAAGACGAGCGGGAGTTGAAGTTCTTC.

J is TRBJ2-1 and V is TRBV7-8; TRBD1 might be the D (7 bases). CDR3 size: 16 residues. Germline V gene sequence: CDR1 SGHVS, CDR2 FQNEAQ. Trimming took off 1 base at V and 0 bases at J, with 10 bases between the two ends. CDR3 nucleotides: TGTGCCAGCAGCTTAGGGAGGGGGCGCTCCTACAATGAGCAGTTCTTC. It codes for CASSLGRGRSYNEQFF. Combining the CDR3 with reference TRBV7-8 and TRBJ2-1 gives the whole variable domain GAGVSQSPRYKVAKRGQDVALRCDPISGHVSLFWYQQALGQGPEFLTYFQNEAQLDKSGLPSDRFFAERPEGSVSTLKIQRTQQEDSAVYLCASSLGRGRSYNEQFFGPGTRLTVL.

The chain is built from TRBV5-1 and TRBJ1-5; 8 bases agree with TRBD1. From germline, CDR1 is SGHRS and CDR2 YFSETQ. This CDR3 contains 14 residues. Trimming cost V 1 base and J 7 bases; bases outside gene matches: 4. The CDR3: CASSLTGGHQPQHF. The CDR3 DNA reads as TGCGCCAGCAGCTTGACAGGGGGTCACCAGCCCCAGCATTTT.

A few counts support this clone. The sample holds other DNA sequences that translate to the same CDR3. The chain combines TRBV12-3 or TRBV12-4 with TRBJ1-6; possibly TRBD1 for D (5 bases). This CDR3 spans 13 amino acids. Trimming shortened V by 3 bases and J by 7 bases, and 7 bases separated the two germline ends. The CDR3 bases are TGTGCCAGCAGTTTCGGGGGGAATTCACCCCTCCACTTT. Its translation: CASSFGGNSPLHF.

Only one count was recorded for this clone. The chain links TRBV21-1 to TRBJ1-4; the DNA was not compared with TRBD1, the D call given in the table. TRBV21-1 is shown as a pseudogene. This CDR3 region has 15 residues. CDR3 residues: CASSKGGRGREKLFF. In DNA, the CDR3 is TGTGCCAGCAGCAAAGGCGGCAGGGGGAGGGAAAAACTGTTTTTT.

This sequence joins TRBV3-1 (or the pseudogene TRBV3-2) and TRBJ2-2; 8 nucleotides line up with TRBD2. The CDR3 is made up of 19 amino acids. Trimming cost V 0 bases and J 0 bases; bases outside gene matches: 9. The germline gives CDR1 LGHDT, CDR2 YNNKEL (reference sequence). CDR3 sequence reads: CASSQELGLRGANTGELFF. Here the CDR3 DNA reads TGTGCCAGCAGCCAAGAGCTGGGTTTGCGGGGGGCGAACACCGGGGAGCTGTTTTTT.

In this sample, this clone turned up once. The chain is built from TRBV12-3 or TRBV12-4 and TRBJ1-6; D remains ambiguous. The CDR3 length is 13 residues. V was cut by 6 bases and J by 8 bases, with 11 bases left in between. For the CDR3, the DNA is TGTGCCAGCAGCTCTCTTCGGGATTCACCCCTCCACTTT. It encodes CASSSLRDSPLHF.

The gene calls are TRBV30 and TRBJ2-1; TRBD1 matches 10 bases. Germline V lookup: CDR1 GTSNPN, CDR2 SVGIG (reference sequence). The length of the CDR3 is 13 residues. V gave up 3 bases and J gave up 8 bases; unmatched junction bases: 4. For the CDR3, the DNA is TGTGCCTGGAGGGGGACAGGGGTTCATGAGCAGTTCTTC. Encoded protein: CAWRGTGVHEQFF. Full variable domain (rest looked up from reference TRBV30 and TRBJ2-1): SQTIHQWPATLVQPVGSPLSLECTVEGTSNPNLYWYRQAAGRGLQLLFYSVGIGQISSEVPQNLSASRPQDRQFILSSKKLLLSDSGFYLCAWRGTGVHEQFFGPGTRLTVL.

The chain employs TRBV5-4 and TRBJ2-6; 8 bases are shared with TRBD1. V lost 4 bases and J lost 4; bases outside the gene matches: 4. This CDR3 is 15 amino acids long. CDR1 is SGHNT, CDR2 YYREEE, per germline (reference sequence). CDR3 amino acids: CASSIRGHGANVLTF. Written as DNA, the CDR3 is TGTGCCAGCAGCATCAGGGGGCACGGGGCCAACGTCCTGACTTTC.

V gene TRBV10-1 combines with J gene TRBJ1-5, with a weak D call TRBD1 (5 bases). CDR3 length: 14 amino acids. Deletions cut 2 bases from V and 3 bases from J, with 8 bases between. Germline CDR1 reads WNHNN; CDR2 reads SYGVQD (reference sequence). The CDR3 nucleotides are TGCGCCAGCAGTGAGACAGGCTCCAATCAGCCCCAGCATTTT. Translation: CASSETGSNQPQHF.

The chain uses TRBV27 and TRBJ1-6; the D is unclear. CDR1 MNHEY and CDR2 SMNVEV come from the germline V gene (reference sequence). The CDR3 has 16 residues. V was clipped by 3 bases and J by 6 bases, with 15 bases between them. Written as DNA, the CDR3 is TGTGCCAGCAGTTTGGAGGACCCGATTTTTAATTCACCCCTCCACTTT. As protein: CASSLEDPIFNSPLHF.

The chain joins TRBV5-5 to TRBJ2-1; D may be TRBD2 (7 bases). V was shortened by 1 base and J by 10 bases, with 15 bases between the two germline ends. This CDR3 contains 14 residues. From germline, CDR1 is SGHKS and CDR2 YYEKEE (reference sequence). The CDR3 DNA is TGTGCCAGCAGCTTGCAGGTTGGGGGGGCCGAGCAGTTCTTC. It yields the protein CASSLQVGGAEQFF.

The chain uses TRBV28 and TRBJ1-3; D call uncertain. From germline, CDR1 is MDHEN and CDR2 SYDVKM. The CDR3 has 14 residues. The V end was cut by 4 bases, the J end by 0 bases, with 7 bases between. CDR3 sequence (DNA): TGTGCCAGCAGTTACGGGAGCTCTGGAAACACCATATATTTT. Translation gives CASSYGSSGNTIYF.

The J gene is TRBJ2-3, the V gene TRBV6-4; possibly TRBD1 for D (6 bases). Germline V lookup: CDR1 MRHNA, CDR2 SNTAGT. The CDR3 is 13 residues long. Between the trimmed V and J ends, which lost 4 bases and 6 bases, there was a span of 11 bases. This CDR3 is CASSGQGPDTQYF. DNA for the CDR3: TGTGCCAGCAGTGGGCAGGGGCCGGATACGCAGTATTTT.

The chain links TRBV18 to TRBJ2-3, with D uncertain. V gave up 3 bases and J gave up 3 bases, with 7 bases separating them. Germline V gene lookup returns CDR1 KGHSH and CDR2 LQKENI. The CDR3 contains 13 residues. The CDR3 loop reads CASSPRETDTQYF. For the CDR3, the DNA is TGTGCCAGCTCACCGCGTGAGACAGATACGCAGTATTTT.

The CDR3 region has the DNA TGTGCCAGCAGCTTAGGAGGTGAAAAACTGTTTTTT. Translating gives CASSLGGEKLFF. The chain links TRBV7-9 to TRBJ1-4; no clear D. The CDR3 length is 12 residues. CDR1 SEHNR and CDR2 FQNEAQ come from the germline V gene (reference sequence). V was shortened by 1 base and J by 7 bases, with 4 bases between the two germline ends.

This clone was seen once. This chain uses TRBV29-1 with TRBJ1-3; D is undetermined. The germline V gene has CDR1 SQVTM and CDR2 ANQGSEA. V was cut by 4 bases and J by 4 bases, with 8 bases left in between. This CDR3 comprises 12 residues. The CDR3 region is CSVASGGNTIYF. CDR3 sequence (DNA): TGCAGCGTTGCTTCAGGCGGAAACACCATATATTTT.

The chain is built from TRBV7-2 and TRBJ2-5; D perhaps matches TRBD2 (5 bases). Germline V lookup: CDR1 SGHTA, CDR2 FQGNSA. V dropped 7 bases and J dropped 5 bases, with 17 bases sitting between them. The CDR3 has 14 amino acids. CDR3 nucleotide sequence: TGTGCCAGCACCCTGGCGCGGGCGGTGGAGACCCAGTACTTC. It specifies CASTLARAVETQYF.

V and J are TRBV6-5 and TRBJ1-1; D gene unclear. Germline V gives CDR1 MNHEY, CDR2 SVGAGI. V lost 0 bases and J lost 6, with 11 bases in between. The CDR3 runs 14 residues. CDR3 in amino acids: CASSYSRHFPEAFF. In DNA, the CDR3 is TGTGCCAGCAGTTACTCCCGACACTTTCCTGAAGCTTTCTTT.